The rows below give T cell receptor beta chains drawn from one sample of a study of blood T cell repertoires in COVID-19. Assay: immunoSEQ multiplex PCR; the TCRdb copy retains only in-frame clones and omits some. This table holds around 160,000 clones, around 80% found once. Sample: peripheral blood. The receptors come from a woman of 80 years or more with acute or convalescent COVID-19. Both conserved end residues are part of each CDR3. The order of the fields is D gene, clone size, J gene, CDR3 length, V gene, CDR3 DNA, CDR3 protein. A D gene is named only where the DNA matches it firmly. Expanded clones are given a class, and other clones once, few, many or no size at all.

d_call: .
clone_size: few
j_call: TRBJ2-5
cdr3_length: 15
v_call: TRBV19
cdr3_nt: TGTGCCAGTAGTATGGTCAGCGGAGCCGGAGAGACCCAGTACTTC
cdr3_aa: CASSMVSGAGETQYF

d_call: TRBD2
clone_size: .
j_call: TRBJ2-5
cdr3_length: 15
v_call: TRBV28
cdr3_nt: TGTGCCAGCAGTTCTTATCGGGAGGGCCGAGAGACCCAGTACTTC
cdr3_aa: CASSSYREGRETQYF

d_call: .
clone_size: .
j_call: TRBJ1-4
cdr3_length: 13
v_call: TRBV29-1
cdr3_nt: TGCAGCGTCGCACTTCGGACTCATGAAAAACTGTTTTTT
cdr3_aa: CSVALRTHEKLFF

d_call: .
clone_size: few
j_call: TRBJ1-5
cdr3_length: 16
v_call: TRBV7-2
cdr3_nt: TGTGCCAGCAGCTTGGGTGAAGGGGCTGGCAATCAGCCCCAGCATTTT
cdr3_aa: CASSLGEGAGNQPQHF

d_call: TRBD1
clone_size: .
j_call: TRBJ2-7
cdr3_length: 15
v_call: TRBV4-1
cdr3_nt: TGCGCCAGCAGCCAGCGCCGGGACAGGGGCTACGAGCAGTACTTC
cdr3_aa: CASSQRRDRGYEQYF

d_call: TRBD2
clone_size: .
j_call: TRBJ2-3
cdr3_length: 15
v_call: TRBV10-2
cdr3_nt: TGCGCCAGCGGGGGGGGACGAGTAACGACAGATACGCAGTATTTT
cdr3_aa: CASGGGRVTTDTQYF

d_call: .
clone_size: .
j_call: TRBJ1-2
cdr3_length: 13
v_call: TRBV12-3/TRBV12-4
cdr3_nt: TGTGCCAGCACGGCAGGGATTAACTATGGCTACACCTTC
cdr3_aa: CASTAGINYGYTF

d_call: TRBD2
clone_size: .
j_call: TRBJ2-1
cdr3_length: 15
v_call: TRBV5-1
cdr3_nt: TGCGCCAGCAGCCTCCCAGCGGGAGGGCCGGGTGAGCAGTTCTTC
cdr3_aa: CASSLPAGGPGEQFF

d_call: TRBD1
clone_size: .
j_call: TRBJ1-5
cdr3_length: 14
v_call: TRBV16
cdr3_nt: TGTGCCAGCAGCTTAGACAGGGGACTTCAGCCCCAGCATTTT
cdr3_aa: CASSLDRGLQPQHF

d_call: .
clone_size: .
j_call: TRBJ2-5
cdr3_length: 13
v_call: TRBV3-1/TRBV3-2
cdr3_nt: TGTGCCAGCAGCCAAGGTCGAGAAGAGACCCAGTACTTC
cdr3_aa: CASSQGREETQYF

d_call: .
clone_size: few
j_call: TRBJ1-1
cdr3_length: 14
v_call: TRBV4-2
cdr3_nt: TGTGCCAGCAGCCAAGAATTACGGACAGATGAAGCTTTCTTT
cdr3_aa: CASSQELRTDEAFF

d_call: .
clone_size: .
j_call: TRBJ2-2
cdr3_length: 16
v_call: TRBV18
cdr3_nt: TGTGCCAGCTCACCACAGAGTAGCCAGAGCACCGGGGAGCTGTTTTTT
cdr3_aa: CASSPQSSQSTGELFF

d_call: TRBD2
clone_size: .
j_call: TRBJ2-1
cdr3_length: 15
v_call: TRBV4-3
cdr3_nt: TGCGCCAGCAGCCAAGATCTAGCGGGGGGGGCCCGGCTGTTCTTC
cdr3_aa: CASSQDLAGGARLFF

d_call: .
clone_size: .
j_call: TRBJ2-1
cdr3_length: 15
v_call: TRBV5-4
cdr3_nt: TGTGCCAGCAGCTTGGTGACTCCGGGTAAGAATGAGCAGTTCTTC
cdr3_aa: CASSLVTPGKNEQFF

d_call: TRBD1
clone_size: .
j_call: TRBJ2-4
cdr3_length: 13
v_call: TRBV10-1
cdr3_nt: TGCGCCAGCGGCAGGGGGTCCAAAAACATTCAGTACTTC
cdr3_aa: CASGRGSKNIQYF

d_call: .
clone_size: .
j_call: TRBJ2-1
cdr3_length: 14
v_call: TRBV5-4
cdr3_nt: TGTGCCAGCAGCTTGAAACTAGAGGGCCCTGAGCAGTTCTTC
cdr3_aa: CASSLKLEGPEQFF

d_call: .
clone_size: .
j_call: TRBJ2-3
cdr3_length: 15
v_call: TRBV7-2
cdr3_nt: TGTGCCAGCAGCTTACATGACAGATACACAGATACGCAGTATTTT
cdr3_aa: CASSLHDRYTDTQYF

d_call: .
clone_size: .
j_call: TRBJ1-3
cdr3_length: 15
v_call: TRBV9
cdr3_nt: TGTGCCAGCAGCGTAGAGGGGATGGGTGGAAACACCATATATTTT
cdr3_aa: CASSVEGMGGNTIYF

d_call: TRBD1
clone_size: .
j_call: TRBJ1-1
cdr3_length: 15
v_call: TRBV28
cdr3_nt: TGTGCCAGCAGTTTAGGAGGACAGGGTATCACTGAAGCTTTCTTT
cdr3_aa: CASSLGGQGITEAFF

d_call: .
clone_size: once
j_call: TRBJ1-6
cdr3_length: 14
v_call: TRBV6-5
cdr3_nt: TGTGCCAGCAGTTCGCGACAGGACCGGTCACCCCTCCACTTT
cdr3_aa: CASSSRQDRSPLHF

d_call: TRBD2
clone_size: .
j_call: TRBJ2-1
cdr3_length: 15
v_call: TRBV28
cdr3_nt: TGTGCCAGCAGTCAGACTAGCGAGTTCTACAATGAGCAGTTCTTC
cdr3_aa: CASSQTSEFYNEQFF

d_call: .
clone_size: .
j_call: TRBJ2-5
cdr3_length: 13
v_call: TRBV19
cdr3_nt: TGTGCCAGTAGTCAGGGGCGACGGGAGACCCAGTACTTC
cdr3_aa: CASSQGRRETQYF

d_call: .
clone_size: few
j_call: TRBJ1-1
cdr3_length: 14
v_call: TRBV2
cdr3_nt: TGTGCCAGCAGTTGGGGGGGCCTGGTTTCTGAAGCTTTCTTT
cdr3_aa: CASSWGGLVSEAFF

d_call: TRBD2
clone_size: .
j_call: TRBJ2-2
cdr3_length: 16
v_call: TRBV7-8
cdr3_nt: TGTGCCAGCAGCTTGCTAGCGGGGGGGAACACCGGGGAGCTGTTTTTT
cdr3_aa: CASSLLAGGNTGELFF

d_call: .
clone_size: .
j_call: TRBJ2-1
cdr3_length: 14
v_call: TRBV19
cdr3_nt: TGTGCCAGTAAAGGAGGGGCCTCCTACAATGAGCAGTTCTTC
cdr3_aa: CASKGGASYNEQFF

d_call: .
clone_size: .
j_call: TRBJ1-1
cdr3_length: 13
v_call: TRBV15
cdr3_nt: TGTGCCACCAGCTGGGGCCTAAACACTGAAGCTTTCTTT
cdr3_aa: CATSWGLNTEAFF

d_call: TRBD2
clone_size: .
j_call: TRBJ2-4
cdr3_length: 16
v_call: TRBV5-4
cdr3_nt: TGTGCCAGCAGCGCCCCGGTCGGGACTAGCAAAAACATTCAGTACTTC
cdr3_aa: CASSAPVGTSKNIQYF

d_call: .
clone_size: .
j_call: TRBJ1-2
cdr3_length: 13
v_call: TRBV29-1
cdr3_nt: TGCAGCGCGGGGGCAGATTTGAACTATGGCTACACCTTC
cdr3_aa: CSAGADLNYGYTF

d_call: TRBD1
clone_size: .
j_call: TRBJ2-2
cdr3_length: 15
v_call: TRBV12-5
cdr3_nt: TGTGCTAGTGGTTTGGGGACAGGGGGCACCGGGGAGCTGTTTTTT
cdr3_aa: CASGLGTGGTGELFF

d_call: .
clone_size: .
j_call: TRBJ1-1
cdr3_length: 16
v_call: TRBV27
cdr3_nt: TGTGCCAGCAGTTTTACGACACAGTACGGGGTCACTGAAGCTTTCTTT
cdr3_aa: CASSFTTQYGVTEAFF

d_call: TRBD1
clone_size: .
j_call: TRBJ1-5
cdr3_length: 15
v_call: TRBV6-5
cdr3_nt: TGTGCCAGCAGTAGGACAGGGAATAGCAATCAGCCCCAGCATTTT
cdr3_aa: CASSRTGNSNQPQHF

d_call: .
clone_size: .
j_call: TRBJ1-6
cdr3_length: 15
v_call: TRBV3-1/TRBV3-2
cdr3_nt: TGTGCCAGCAGCCAAGACTTGGGGAGGGCCTCACCCCTCCACTTT
cdr3_aa: CASSQDLGRASPLHF